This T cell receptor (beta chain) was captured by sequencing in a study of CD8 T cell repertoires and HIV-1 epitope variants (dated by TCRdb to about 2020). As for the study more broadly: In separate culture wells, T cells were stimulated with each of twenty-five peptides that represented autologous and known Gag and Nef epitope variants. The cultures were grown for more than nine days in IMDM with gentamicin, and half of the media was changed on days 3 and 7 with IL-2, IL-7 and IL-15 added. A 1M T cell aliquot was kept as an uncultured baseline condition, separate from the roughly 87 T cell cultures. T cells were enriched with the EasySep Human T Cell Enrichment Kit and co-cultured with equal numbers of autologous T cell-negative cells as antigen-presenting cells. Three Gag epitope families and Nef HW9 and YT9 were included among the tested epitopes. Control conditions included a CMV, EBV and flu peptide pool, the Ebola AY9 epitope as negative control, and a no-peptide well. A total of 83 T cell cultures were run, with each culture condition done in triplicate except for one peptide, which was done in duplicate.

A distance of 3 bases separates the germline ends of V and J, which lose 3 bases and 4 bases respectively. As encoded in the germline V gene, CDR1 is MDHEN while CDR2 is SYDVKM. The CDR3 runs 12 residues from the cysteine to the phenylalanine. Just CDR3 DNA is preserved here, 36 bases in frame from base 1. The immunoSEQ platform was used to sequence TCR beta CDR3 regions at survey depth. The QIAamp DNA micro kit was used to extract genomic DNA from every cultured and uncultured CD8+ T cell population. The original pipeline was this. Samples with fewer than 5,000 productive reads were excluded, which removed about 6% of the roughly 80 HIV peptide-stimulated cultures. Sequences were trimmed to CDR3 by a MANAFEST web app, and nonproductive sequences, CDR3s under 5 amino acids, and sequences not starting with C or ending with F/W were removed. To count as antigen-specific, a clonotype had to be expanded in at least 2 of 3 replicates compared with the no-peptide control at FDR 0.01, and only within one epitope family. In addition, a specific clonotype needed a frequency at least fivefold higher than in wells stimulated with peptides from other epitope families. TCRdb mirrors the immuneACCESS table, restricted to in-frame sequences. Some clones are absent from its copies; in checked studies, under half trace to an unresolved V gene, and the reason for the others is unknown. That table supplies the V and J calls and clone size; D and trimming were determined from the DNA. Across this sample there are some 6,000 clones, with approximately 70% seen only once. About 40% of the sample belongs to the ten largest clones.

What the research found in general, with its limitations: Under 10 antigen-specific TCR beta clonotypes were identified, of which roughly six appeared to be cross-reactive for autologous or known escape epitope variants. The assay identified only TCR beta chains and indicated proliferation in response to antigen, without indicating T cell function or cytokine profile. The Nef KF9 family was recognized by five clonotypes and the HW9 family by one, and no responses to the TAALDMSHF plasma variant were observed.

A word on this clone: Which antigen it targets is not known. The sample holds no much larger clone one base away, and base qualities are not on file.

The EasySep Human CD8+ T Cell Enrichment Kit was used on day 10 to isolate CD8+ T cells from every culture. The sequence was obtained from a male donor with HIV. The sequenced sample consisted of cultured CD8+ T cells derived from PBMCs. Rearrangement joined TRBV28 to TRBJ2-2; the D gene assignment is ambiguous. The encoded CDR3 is CASSLGTGELFF. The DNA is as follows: TGTGCCAGCAGTTTGGGCACCGGGGAGCTGTTTTTT.